This T cell receptor (beta chain) was sequenced in a study of cytomegalovirus exposure and HLA in healthy donors. Comment on this clone: What it recognizes is unknown.

This CDR3 is built from 17 residues. Study results and caveats: Available immune exposure information was restricted to CMV serostatus only. Earlier analysis found most TCR beta V segments productive about 87% or about 30% of the time. Reportedly, fewer N-insertions than the approximately 700-donor mean appeared in an Asian-associated ancestry cluster in a later analysis.

The primer mix had 60 Vbeta and 13 Jbeta primers. The authors' processing: Among the unique TCR beta chains that a later analysis counted, about 81 million in all, roughly 10 million were shared. Assay: immunoSEQ multiplex PCR; the TCRdb copy retains only in-frame clones and omits some. For V, J and clone size, that table is used; D and trimming come from the DNA. This table holds about 59,000 clones, around 83% found once. The specimen was PBMCs. This chain joins TRBV21-1 and TRBJ1-6; the DNA was not compared with TRBD1, the D call given in the table. TRBV21-1 constitutes a pseudogene. The source of this sequence is a man aged 40-49 years in good health and CMV-seronegative. This chain's CDR3 is CASSNRKDSESNSPLHF. The CDR3 DNA follows: TGTGCCAGCAGCAACCGAAAGGACAGCGAGTCAAATTCACCCCTCCACTTT.